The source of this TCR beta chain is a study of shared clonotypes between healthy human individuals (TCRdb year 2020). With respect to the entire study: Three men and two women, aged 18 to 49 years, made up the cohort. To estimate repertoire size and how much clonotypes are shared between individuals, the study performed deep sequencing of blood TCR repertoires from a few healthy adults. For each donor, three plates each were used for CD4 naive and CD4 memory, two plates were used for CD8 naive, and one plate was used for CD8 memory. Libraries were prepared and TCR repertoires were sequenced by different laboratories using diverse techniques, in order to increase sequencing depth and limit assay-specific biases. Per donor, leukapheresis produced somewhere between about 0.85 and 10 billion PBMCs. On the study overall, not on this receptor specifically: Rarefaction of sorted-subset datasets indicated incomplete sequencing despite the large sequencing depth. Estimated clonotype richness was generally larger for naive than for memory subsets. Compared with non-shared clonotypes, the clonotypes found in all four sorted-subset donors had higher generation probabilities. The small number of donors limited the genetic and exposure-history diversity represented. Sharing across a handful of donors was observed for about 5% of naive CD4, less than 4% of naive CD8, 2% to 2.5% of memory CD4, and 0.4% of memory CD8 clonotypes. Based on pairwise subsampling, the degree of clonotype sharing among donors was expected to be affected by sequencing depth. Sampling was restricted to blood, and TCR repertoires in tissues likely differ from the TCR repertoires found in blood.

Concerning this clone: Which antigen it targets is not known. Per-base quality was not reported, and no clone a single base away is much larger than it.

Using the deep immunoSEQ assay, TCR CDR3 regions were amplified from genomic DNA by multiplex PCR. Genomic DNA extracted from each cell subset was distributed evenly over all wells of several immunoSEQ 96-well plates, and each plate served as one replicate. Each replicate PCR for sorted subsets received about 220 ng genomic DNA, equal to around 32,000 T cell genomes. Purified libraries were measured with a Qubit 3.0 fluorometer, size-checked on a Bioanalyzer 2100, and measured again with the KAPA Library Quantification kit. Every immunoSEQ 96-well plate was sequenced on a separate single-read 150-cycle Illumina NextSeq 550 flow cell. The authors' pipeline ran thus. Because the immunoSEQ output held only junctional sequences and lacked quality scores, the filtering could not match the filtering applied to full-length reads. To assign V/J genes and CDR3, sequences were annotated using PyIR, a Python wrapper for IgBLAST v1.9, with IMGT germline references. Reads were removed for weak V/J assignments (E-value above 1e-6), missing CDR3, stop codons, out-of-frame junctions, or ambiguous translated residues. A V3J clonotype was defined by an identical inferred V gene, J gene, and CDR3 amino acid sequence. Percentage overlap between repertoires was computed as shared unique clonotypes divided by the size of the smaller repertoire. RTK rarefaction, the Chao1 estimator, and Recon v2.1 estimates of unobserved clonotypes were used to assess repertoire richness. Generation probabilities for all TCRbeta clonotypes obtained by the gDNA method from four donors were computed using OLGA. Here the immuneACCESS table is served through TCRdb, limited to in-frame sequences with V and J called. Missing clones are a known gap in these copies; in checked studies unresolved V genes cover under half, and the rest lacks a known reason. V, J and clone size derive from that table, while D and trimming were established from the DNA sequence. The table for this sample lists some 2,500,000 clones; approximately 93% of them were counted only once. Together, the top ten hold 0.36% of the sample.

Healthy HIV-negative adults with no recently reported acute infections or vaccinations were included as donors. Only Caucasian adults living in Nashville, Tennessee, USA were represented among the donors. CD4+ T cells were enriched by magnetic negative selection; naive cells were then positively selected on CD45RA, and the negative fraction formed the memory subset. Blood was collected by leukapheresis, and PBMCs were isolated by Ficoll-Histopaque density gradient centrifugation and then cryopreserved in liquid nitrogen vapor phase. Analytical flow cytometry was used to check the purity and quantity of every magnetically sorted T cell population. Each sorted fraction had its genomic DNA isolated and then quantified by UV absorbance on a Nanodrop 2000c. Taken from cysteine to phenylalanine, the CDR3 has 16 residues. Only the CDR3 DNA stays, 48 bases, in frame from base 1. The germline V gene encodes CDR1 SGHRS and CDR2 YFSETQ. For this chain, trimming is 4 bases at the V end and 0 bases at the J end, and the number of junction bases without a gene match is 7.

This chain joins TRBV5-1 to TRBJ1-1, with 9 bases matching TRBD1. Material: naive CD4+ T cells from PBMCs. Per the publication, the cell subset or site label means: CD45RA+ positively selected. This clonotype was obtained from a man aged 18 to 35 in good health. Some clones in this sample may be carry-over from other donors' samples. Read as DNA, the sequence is TGCGCCAGCAGCACGGGACAGGGAATGTTGAACACTGAAGCTTTCTTT. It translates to CASSTGQGMLNTEAFF.